A single sample gave rise to the 10 T cell receptor beta chains below, sequenced in a study of blood T cell repertoires in COVID-19. Repertoires were generated with immunoSEQ multiplex PCR, while TCRdb's copy carries only in-frame clones and drops some. The table shows almost 100,000 clones, with roughly 86% occurring only once. Material: peripheral blood. The origin of the receptors is a middle-aged man with acute or convalescent COVID-19.

The V call is TRBV19, the J call TRBJ1-5; no definite D call. The ends were cut back, 1 base at V and 2 bases at J, with 9 bases in the middle. CDR3 length: 15 amino acids. Germline V gives CDR1 LNHDA, CDR2 SQIVND (reference sequence). Written as DNA, the CDR3 is TGTGCCAGTAGTATAGCAGACTTAGGCAATCAGCCCCAGCATTTT. The encoded protein is CASSIADLGNQPQHF.

Ten or more counts support this clone. The same CDR3 is also encoded by other DNA sequences in this sample. The chain links TRBV25-1 to TRBJ1-1, with 11 positions matching TRBD1. CDR1 is MGHDK and CDR2 is SYGVNS in the germline V gene. The CDR3 is 14 amino acids. Trimming at V came to 2 bases and at J to 5 bases, leaving 1 base not matched to a gene. The CDR3 sequence is CASSEGTGGTEAFF. DNA for the CDR3: TGTGCCAGCAGTGAAGGGACAGGGGGGACTGAAGCTTTCTTT.

The CDR3 is CSAPGHSYNEQFF. The CDR3 coding sequence is TGCAGCGCGCCGGGACACTCTTACAATGAGCAGTTCTTC. The V call is TRBV29-1, the J call TRBJ2-1, with a tentative D call TRBD1 (6 bases). CDR3 length: 13 residues. Trimming took 7 bases from V and 4 from J, leaving 14 bases between them. Germline CDR1 reads SQVTM; CDR2 reads ANQGSEA.

V usage is TRBV11-2 and J usage is TRBJ2-2; D is perhaps TRBD1 (5 bases). Germline V CDR1 and CDR2: SGHAT, FQNNGV. With 4 bases removed from V and 1 base from J, the gap between germline ends came to 7 bases. The CDR3 runs to 14 residues. CDR3 nucleotide sequence: TGTGCCAGCAGCTCCCAGGGGAACACCGGGGAGCTGTTTTTT. It translates to CASSSQGNTGELFF.

V usage is TRBV29-1 and J usage is TRBJ1-4; 8 bases line up with TRBD1. Germline V gene data show CDR1 as SQVTM and CDR2 as ANQGSEA. This CDR3 has 16 residues. In nucleotides, the CDR3 is TGCTCCGACCGGGGAAGCGGGACAGGATTTAATGAAAAACTGTTTTTT. It yields the protein CSDRGSGTGFNEKLFF.

The rearrangement links TRBV11-2 to TRBJ1-6; TRBD1 matches at 8 bases. Germline V gives CDR1 SGHAT, CDR2 FQNNGV. CDR3 length equals 14 residues. The trim removed 8 bases at V and 7 bases at J, leaving 7 bases unmatched. The CDR3 region has the DNA TGTGCCAGCGGACAGGGTCGGGAGAATTCACCCCTCCACTTT. Amino acids: CASGQGRENSPLHF.

This clone was seen more than once but under ten times. CDR3 in amino acids: CASSETGSNQPQHF. Written as DNA, the CDR3 is TGTGCCAGCAGTGAAACCGGTAGCAATCAGCCCCAGCATTTT. The gene calls are TRBV2 and TRBJ1-5; D call uncertain. Per the germline V gene, CDR1 is SNHLY and CDR2 is FYNNEI. This CDR3 region has 14 residues. Trimming shortened V by 2 bases and J by 0 bases, and 5 bases separated the two germline ends.

The chain joins TRBV5-1 to TRBJ1-2; D remains unclear. This CDR3 has 15 amino acids. V lost 4 bases and J 2 bases, leaving 15 bases between the germline ends. CDR1 SGHRS and CDR2 YFSETQ come from the germline V gene. The CDR3 nucleotides are TGCGCCAGCAGCCTCCAGCCGGGTGGAAACTATGGCTACACCTTC. It yields the protein CASSLQPGGNYGYTF.

The V and J genes are TRBV5-6 and TRBJ2-7; maybe TRBD1 (5 bases). The germline CDR1 and CDR2 sequences are SGHDT and YYEEEE. V was shortened by 2 bases and J by 6 bases, with 9 bases between the two germline ends. This CDR3 is built from 12 residues. The CDR3 nucleotides are TGTGCCAGCAGCTTCCTGCAGGGCGAGCAGTACTTC. It codes for CASSFLQGEQYF. The entire variable domain, with the rest obtained from reference TRBV5-6 and TRBJ2-7, is as follows: DAGVTQSPTHLIKTRGQQVTLRCSPKSGHDTVSWYQQALGQGPQFIFQYYEEEERQRGNFPDRFSGHQFPNYSSELNVNALLLGDSALYLCASSFLQGEQYFGPGTRLTVT.

The CDR3 nucleotides are TGCAGCGCTGGAGCCCTTGAGACCCAGTACTTC. Residues: CSAGALETQYF. The genes are TRBV29-1 and TRBJ2-5; no clear D gene. Germline CDR1 reads SQVTM; CDR2 reads ANQGSEA. The CDR3 totals 11 residues. The germline V and J ends were trimmed by 7 bases and 5 bases, with 11 bases remaining between them.